This T cell receptor (beta chain) was sequenced in a study of blood T cell repertoires in COVID-19 (TCRdb year 2020). For context, the study as a whole: Samples from collaborators originated in the United States, Italy and Spain and spanned both the acute and convalescent phases of COVID-19. The repertoires were made available in a free public database intended to serve as a resource for research on the immune response to SARS-CoV-2. Where available, HLA class I and class II types were taken from metadata supplied by the sample provider and were not determined by assay-based typing. Sample metadata almost always included a de-identified subject ID, COVID-19 status, age in years and sex. The material from the prospective study consisted of cDNA or gDNA derived from T cells, B-cell-depleted T cells, or PBMCs. The samples were drawn from two sources: the first 160 participants of the ongoing ImmuneRACE study, and approximately 1,300 subjects contributed by 6 global collaborators. The dataset comprised deeply sampled blood TCRbeta repertoires from subjects exposed to, actively infected with, or recovered from COVID-19. Beyond this particular receptor, the publication reports: The amount of clinical and demographic metadata varied by source and participant and was provided uncurated.

About this clone: The specificity of this receptor is unknown. No much larger clone exists at a distance of one base, and base qualities are not known.

TCRbeta CDR3 regions were amplified from genomic DNA using the immunoSEQ Assay, a bias-controlled multiplex PCR. In the authors' own workflow: The number of nucleated cells in each sample was estimated from the amplification of reference gene primers within the assay. Sequence reads were collapsed and filtered to measure the absolute abundance of every unique TCRbeta CDR3 rearrangement. Productive Simpson clonality was computed per sample as the square root of Simpson's diversity index over productive rearrangements. Held by TCRdb, this immuneACCESS table contains in-frame sequences only and omits some clones. Under half of the omission traces to an unresolved V gene where checked; the cause of the rest is unknown. The DNA gave D and trimming, while V, J and clone size come from that table. The sample table lists some 200,000 clones, about 89% of them with a count of one. The ten most abundant clones make up 2.5% to 4% of the sample.

Collaborating institutions collected whole blood in K2EDTA tubes following their own protocols. For TCRbeta analysis, collaborator samples were shipped as frozen whole blood, as isolated PBMCs, or as DNA extracted from either sample type. The clonotype was recovered from a man in his 70s with acute or convalescent COVID-19. The sample taken for sequencing was peripheral blood.

The CDR3 loop reads CAISESGLAGGIAGELFF. The DNA is TGTGCCATCAGTGAGTCGGGACTAGCGGGGGGGATCGCCGGGGAGCTGTTTTTT. The sequence is built from TRBV10-3 and TRBJ2-2, and TRBD2 aligns with 16 junction nucleotides. Compared with germline, V lacks 0 bases and J lacks 6 bases; bases without a gene match: 4. The germline V gene sets CDR1 to ENHRY and CDR2 to SYGVKD. There are 18 amino acids in the CDR3, from cysteine to phenylalanine inclusive. Only the CDR3 portion is preserved as DNA: 54 bases, with reading frame beginning at the first base.